The entry below gives a single TCR beta chain sequence along with its context. The target antigen is unknown. Genomic DNA from each subset was divided evenly over several immunoSEQ plates. Generated by immunoSEQ multiplex PCR, the TCRdb table keeps only in-frame clones and is missing some. Among about 2.4 million clones listed, over 85% were seen once. The sample comes from a study of shared clonotypes between healthy human individuals. Overall study findings and caveats: Estimated clonotype richness was generally higher in naive than memory subsets. Four donors shared approximately 5% of their naive CD4 clonotypes.

Germline lookup yields CDR1 SGHNT and CDR2 YYREEE (reference sequence). The CDR3 consists of 19 residues. The V gene end was trimmed by 0 bases and the J gene end by 5 bases; junction bases not matched to a gene: 13. CD4+ cells were split into CD45RA+ naive and CD45RA-negative memory subsets. The sequence came from a man aged 18 to 29 in good health. Some clones in this sample may be carry-over from other donors' samples. The rearrangement uses TRBV5-4 and TRBJ2-5, with TRBD2 matching 13 bases. The sample was naive CD4+ T cells from PBMCs. Subset: CD45RA+ positively selected. CDR3 loop: CASSLERPGLAGEKETQYF. The CDR3 nucleotides read TGTGCCAGCAGCTTGGAAAGGCCAGGACTAGCGGGAGAGAAGGAGACCCAGTACTTC. Full variable domain (rest looked up from reference TRBV5-4 and TRBJ2-5): ETGVTQSPTHLIKTRGQQVTLRCSSQSGHNTVSWYQQALGQGPQFIFQYYREEENGRGNFPPRFSGLQFPNYSSELNVNALELDDSALYLCASSLERPGLAGEKETQYFGPGTRLLVL.